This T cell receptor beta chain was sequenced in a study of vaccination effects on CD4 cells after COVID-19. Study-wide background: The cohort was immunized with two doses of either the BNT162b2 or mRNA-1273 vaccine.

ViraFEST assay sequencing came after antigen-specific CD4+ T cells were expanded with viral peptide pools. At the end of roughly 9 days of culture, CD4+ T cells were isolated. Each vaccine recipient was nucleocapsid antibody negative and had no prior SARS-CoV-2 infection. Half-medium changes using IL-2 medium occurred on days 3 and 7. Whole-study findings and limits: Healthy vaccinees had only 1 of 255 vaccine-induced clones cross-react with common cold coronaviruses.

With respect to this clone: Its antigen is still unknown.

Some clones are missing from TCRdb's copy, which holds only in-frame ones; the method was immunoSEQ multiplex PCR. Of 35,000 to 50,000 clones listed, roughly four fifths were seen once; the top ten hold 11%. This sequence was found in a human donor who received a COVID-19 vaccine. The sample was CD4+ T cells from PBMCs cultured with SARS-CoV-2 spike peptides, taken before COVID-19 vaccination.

The DNA of the CDR3 is TGTGCCAGCAGTTACTGGGAGCGCGGCTACACCTTC. Translation gives CASSYWERGYTF. This chain joins TRBV6-2 or TRBV6-3 and TRBJ1-2, with D unresolved. This CDR3 comprises 12 residues. Germline-derived CDR1 and CDR2 are MNHEY and SVGEGT. Trimming pared 1 base from V and 8 bases from J, leaving 8 bases between.